This T cell receptor beta chain was documented in a study of T cell repertoires in cytomegalovirus infection. Overall study results and limits: HLA-C-restricted CMV clonotypes gave the most frequent clonotype in two of eight donors.

Germline V lookup: CDR1 SGHVS, CDR2 FNYEAQ. V was clipped by 3 bases and J by 4 bases, with 12 bases between them. The CDR3 has 14 amino acids. This clonotype was recorded a few times. Its antigen is currently unknown. TCRdb re-analysed the reads in MiXCR, keeping a single row per CDR3 protein. The table shows about 920,000 distinct CDR3 sequences, with under 40% occurring only once. The source of this sequence is a human donor in good health (CMV status not recorded). Some clones in this sample may be carry-over from other donors' samples. The sequenced sample was cultured CD8+ T cells from PBMCs, obtained from culture after CMV antigen stimulation. V usage is TRBV7-6 and J usage is TRBJ1-2, with no clear D. CDR3 nucleotide sequence: TGTGCCAGCAGCTTCCGAGACGGTCCCTATGGCTACACCTTC. Its protein is CASSFRDGPYGYTF. The full variable domain, its missing parts supplied by reference TRBV7-6 and TRBJ1-2, is GAGVSQSPRYKVTKRGQDVALRCDPISGHVSLYWYRQALGQGPEFLTYFNYEAQQDKSGLPNDRFSAERPEGSISTLTIQRTEQRDSAMYRCASSFRDGPYGYTFGSGTRLTVV.